This T cell receptor beta chain was identified in a study of cytomegalovirus exposure and HLA in healthy donors. Study information: The use of the same platform for the approximately 130 validation repertoires and the 666 first-cohort repertoires was reported by a later analysis.

The method was immunoSEQ multiplex PCR; TCRdb's version includes in-frame clones alone and lacks a portion of them. The sample shows approximately 200,000 clones, almost 90% of them seen only once. The CDR3 has 15 amino acids. Germline-derived CDR1 and CDR2 are LGHNA and YSLEER. V lost 0 bases and J lost 5; bases outside the gene matches: 6. Overall study findings and caveats: Among the CMV-associated chains, a few were confirmed in vitro as specific for CMV antigens. Some TCR beta chains (164 of them) were listed as cytomegalovirus-associated. The TCR clusters that emerged in the first cohort tended, a later analysis found, to co-occur in the 110 or so validation repertoires.

For this clone: The antigen is not known.

This TCR was sampled from a young woman in good health and CMV-seronegative. The sample comprised PBMCs. V usage is TRBV4-3 and J usage is TRBJ2-5; 7 nucleotides align to TRBD1. CDR3 sequence (DNA): TGCGCCAGCAGCCAAGAGGGCAGGGGGACGGAGACCCAGTACTTC. Its protein product is CASSQEGRGTETQYF.